The present T cell receptor (beta chain) was sequenced within a study of blood T cells in healthy people across ages. Study-wide context: About one barcoded beta molecule per two T cells was captured by template switching.

A second PCR of 7 to 11 cycles used a sample-barcoded 5' primer and a J-beta primer mix. With 12 random nucleotides, a template-switch adaptor tagged each individual cDNA molecule. One entry per CDR3 protein, called by TCRdb with MiXCR from the 5' RACE reads. The sample consists of some 760,000 distinct CDR3 sequences, 20% to 25% of them appearing once. In this sample, this clonotype turned up many times. The same specimen was also included in a second study, on T cells of mothers and their children. Turning to that study: All donors were healthy and Caucasian; they were a few mothers and their six children. Persistent microchimeric T cell clones were not found at ~100 per million sensitivity.

This TCR was sampled from a boy aged 5-17 years in good health. Sequencing input: blood.

The CDR3 coding sequence is TGTGCCAGCAGCCCACAAGGAGACATTCAGTACTTC. Translating it yields CASSPQGDIQYF. The chain uses TRBV6-5 and TRBJ2-4; D gene uncertain. Trimming removed 6 bases from V and 8 bases from J, with 11 bases in between. The CDR3 runs to 12 residues. The germline gives CDR1 MNHEY, CDR2 SVGAGI.